This T cell receptor beta chain stems from a study of spatial heterogeneity in lung cancer. The overall study: More than 9.5 raw reads, on average, carried each unique TCR and UMI combination.

The time point denotes: sample taken at primary tumor resection. Unsorted whole RNA samples from tumor, nontumor lung or frozen PBMC were sequenced. The trim removed 5 bases at V and 7 bases at J, leaving 7 bases unmatched. CDR1 is SGHTA, CDR2 FQGNSA, per germline. There are 14 residues in the CDR3. Using its own MiXCR run on the 5' RACE reads, TCRdb lists one record per CDR3 protein. The table records fewer than 15,000 distinct CDR3 sequences, roughly 5% of them present only once. This clonotype appeared many times. Since it is a stray read in a library aimed at alpha chains, this beta chain has a size that is not meaningful.

The rearrangement uses TRBV7-2 and TRBJ1-5; 8 bases match TRBD1. The sample consisted of lung tumor tissue, taken at surgery. The receptor comes from a human donor with early-stage non-small cell lung cancer. In nucleotides, the CDR3 is TGTGCCAGCAGCCCTGACAGGGGTGGGCAGCCCCAGCATTTT. Its translation: CASSPDRGGQPQHF. Complete variable domain (other parts from reference TRBV7-2 and TRBJ1-5): GAGVSQSPSNKVTEKGKDVELRCDPISGHTALYWYRQSLGQGLEFLIYFQGNSAPDKSGLPSDRFSAERTGGSVSTLTIQRTQQEDSAVYLCASSPDRGGQPQHFGDGTRLSIL.